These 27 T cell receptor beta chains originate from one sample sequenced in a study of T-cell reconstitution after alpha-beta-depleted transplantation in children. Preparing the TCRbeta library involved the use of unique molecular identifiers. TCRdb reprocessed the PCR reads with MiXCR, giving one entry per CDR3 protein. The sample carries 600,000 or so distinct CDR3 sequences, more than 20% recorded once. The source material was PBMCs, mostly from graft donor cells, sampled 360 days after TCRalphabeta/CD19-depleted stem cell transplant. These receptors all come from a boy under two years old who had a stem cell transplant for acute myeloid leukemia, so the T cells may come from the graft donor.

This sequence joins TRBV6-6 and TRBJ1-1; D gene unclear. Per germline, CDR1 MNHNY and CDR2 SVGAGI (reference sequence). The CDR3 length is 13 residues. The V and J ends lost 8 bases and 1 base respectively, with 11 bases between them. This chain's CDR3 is CASHTQKNTEAFF. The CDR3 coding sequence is TGTGCCAGCCACACACAGAAGAACACTGAAGCTTTCTTT.

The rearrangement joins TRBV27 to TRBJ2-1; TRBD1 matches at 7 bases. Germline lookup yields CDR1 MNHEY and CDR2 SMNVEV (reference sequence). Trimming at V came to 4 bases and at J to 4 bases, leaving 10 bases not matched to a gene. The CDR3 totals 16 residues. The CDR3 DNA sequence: TGTGCCAGCAGTTCCTTAGGGGGCCTCCTTTACAATGAGCAGTTCTTC. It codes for CASSSLGGLLYNEQFF.

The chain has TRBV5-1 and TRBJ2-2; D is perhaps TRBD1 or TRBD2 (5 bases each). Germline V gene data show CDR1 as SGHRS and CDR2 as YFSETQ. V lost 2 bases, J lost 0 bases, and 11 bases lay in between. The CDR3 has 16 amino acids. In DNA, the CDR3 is TGCGCCAGCAGCTTAGGGGACGCTCCGAACACCGGGGAGCTGTTTTTT. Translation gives CASSLGDAPNTGELFF. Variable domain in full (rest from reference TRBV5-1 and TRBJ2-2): KAGVTQTPRYLIKTRGQQVTLSCSPISGHRSVSWYQQTPGQGLQFLFEYFSETQRNKGNFPGRFSGRQFSNSRSEMNVSTLELGDSALYLCASSLGDAPNTGELFFGEGSRLTVL.

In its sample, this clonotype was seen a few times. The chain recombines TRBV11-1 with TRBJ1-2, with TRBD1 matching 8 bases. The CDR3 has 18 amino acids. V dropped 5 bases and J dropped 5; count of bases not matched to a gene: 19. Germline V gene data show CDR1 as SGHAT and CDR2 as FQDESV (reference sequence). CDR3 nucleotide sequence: TGTGCCAGCAGCCTCGGAAGGCCAGGGGGCAAAATTGGTTATGGCTACACCTTC. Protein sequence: CASSLGRPGGKIGYGYTF.

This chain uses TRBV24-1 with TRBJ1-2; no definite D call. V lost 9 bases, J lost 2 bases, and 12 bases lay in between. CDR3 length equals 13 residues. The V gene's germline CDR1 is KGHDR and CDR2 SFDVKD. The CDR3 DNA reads TGTGCCACCGGTACGGGGTCAAACTATGGCTACACCTTC. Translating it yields CATGTGSNYGYTF.

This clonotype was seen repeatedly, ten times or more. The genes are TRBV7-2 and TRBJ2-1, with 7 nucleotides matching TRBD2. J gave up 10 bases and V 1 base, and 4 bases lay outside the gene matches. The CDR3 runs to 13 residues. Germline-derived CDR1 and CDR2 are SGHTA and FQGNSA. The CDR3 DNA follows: TGTGCCAGCAGCTTAGAGCGGGGAGACGAGCAGTTCTTC. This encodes CASSLERGDEQFF. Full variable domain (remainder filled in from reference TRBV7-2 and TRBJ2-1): GAGVSQSPSNKVTEKGKDVELRCDPISGHTALYWYRQSLGQGLEFLIYFQGNSAPDKSGLPSDRFSAERTGGSVSTLTIQRTQQEDSAVYLCASSLERGDEQFFGPGTRLTVL.

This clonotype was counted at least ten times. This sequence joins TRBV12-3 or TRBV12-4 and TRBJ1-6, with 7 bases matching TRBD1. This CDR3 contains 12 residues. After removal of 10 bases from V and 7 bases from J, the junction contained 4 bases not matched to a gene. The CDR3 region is CATGDRNSPLHF. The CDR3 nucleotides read TGTGCCACCGGGGACAGAAATTCACCCCTCCACTTT.

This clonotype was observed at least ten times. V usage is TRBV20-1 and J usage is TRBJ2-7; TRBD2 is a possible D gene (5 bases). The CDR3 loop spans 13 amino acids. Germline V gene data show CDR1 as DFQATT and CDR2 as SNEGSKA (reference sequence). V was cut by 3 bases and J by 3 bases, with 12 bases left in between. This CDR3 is CSARGLRGYEQYF. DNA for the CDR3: TGCAGTGCTAGGGGCCTCCGGGGCTACGAGCAGTACTTC.

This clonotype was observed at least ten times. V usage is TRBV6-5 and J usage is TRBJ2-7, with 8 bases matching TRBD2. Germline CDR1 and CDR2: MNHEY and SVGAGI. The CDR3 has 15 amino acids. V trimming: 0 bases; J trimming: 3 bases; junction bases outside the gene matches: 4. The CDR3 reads CASSYSAGGVYEQYF. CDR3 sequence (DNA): TGTGCCAGCAGTTACTCCGCGGGGGGCGTCTACGAGCAGTACTTC.

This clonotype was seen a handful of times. CDR3 DNA: TGTGCCAGCAGCCAAAAAGGTGGCTATTTGACCCCGACTTACAATGAGCAGTTCTTC. It is translated as CASSQKGGYLTPTYNEQFF. The chain recombines TRBV14 with TRBJ2-1; D gene unclear. CDR3 length equals 19 residues. Germline assignment: CDR1 SGHDN and CDR2 FVKESK. Trimming left V 2 bases short and J 4 bases short, with 24 bases between.

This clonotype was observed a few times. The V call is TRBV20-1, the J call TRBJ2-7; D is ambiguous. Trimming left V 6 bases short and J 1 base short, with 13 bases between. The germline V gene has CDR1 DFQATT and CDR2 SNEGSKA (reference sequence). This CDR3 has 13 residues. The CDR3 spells CSARHPRSYEQYV. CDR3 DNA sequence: TGCAGTGCCCGACACCCGAGGTCCTACGAGCAGTACGTC.

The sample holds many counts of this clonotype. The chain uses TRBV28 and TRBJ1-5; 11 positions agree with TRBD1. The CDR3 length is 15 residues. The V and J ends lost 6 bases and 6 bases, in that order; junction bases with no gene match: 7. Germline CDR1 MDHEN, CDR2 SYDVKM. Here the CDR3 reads CASRDGTGGTQPQHF. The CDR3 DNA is TGTGCCAGCAGGGACGGGACAGGGGGGACTCAGCCCCAGCATTTT.

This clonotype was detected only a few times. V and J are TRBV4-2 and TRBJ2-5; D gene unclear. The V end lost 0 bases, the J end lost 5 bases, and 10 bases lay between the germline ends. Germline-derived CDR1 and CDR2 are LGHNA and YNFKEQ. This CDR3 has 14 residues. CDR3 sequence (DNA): TGTGCCAGCAGCCAAGACCCCGGTCTGGAGACCCAGTACTTC. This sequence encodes CASSQDPGLETQYF.

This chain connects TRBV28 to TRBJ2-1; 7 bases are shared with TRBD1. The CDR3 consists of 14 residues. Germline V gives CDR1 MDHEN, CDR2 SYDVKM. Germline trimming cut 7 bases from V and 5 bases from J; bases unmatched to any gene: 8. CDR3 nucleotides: TGTGCCAGCACCGAACAGGGGACCCACAATGAGCAGTTCTTC. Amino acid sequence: CASTEQGTHNEQFF.

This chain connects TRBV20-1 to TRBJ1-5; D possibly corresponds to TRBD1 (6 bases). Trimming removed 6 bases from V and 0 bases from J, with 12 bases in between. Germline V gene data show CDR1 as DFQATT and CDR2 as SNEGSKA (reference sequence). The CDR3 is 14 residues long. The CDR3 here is CSAPTGLSNQPQHF. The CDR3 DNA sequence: TGCAGTGCCCCGACAGGCCTTAGCAATCAGCCCCAGCATTTT.

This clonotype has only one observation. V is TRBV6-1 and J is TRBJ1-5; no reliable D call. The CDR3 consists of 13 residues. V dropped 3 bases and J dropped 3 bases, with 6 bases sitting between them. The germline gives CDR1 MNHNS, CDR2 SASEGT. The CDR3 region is CASSDQVNQPQHF. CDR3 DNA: TGTGCCAGCAGTGACCAGGTCAATCAGCCCCAGCATTTT.

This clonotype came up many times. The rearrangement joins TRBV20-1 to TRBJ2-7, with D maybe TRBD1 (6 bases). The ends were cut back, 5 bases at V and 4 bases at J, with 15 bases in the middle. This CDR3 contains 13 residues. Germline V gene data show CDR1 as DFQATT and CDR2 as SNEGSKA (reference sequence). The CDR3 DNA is TGCAGTGCTGGGACAACCCAGAGGTACGAGCAGTACGTC. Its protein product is CSAGTTQRYEQYV.

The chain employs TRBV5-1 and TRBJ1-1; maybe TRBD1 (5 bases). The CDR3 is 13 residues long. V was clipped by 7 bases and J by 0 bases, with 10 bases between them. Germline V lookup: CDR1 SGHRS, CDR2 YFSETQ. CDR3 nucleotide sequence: TGCGCCAGCGGGACGGCGGTGAACACTGAAGCTTTCTTT. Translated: CASGTAVNTEAFF.

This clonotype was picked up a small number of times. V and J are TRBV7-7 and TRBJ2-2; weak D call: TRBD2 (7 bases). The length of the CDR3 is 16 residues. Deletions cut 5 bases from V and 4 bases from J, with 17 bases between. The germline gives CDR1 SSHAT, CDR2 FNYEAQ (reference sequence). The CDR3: CASSRGGGLGTGELFF. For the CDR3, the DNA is TGTGCCAGCAGCCGAGGGGGGGGGCTCGGCACCGGGGAGCTGTTTTTT.

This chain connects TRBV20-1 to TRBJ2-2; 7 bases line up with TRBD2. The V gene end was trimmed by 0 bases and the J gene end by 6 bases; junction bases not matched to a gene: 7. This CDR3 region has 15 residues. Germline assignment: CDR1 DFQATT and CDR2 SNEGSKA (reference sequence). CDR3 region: CSARDIAGRPGELFF. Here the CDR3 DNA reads TGCAGTGCTAGAGATATAGCGGGCCGACCCGGGGAGCTGTTTTTT.

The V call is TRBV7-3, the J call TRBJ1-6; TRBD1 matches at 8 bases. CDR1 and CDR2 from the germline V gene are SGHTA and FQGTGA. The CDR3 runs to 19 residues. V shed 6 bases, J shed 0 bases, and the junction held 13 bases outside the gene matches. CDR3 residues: CASRNYGQGASSYNSPLHF. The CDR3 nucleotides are TGTGCCAGCAGGAATTATGGACAGGGCGCCAGCTCCTATAATTCACCCCTCCACTTT.

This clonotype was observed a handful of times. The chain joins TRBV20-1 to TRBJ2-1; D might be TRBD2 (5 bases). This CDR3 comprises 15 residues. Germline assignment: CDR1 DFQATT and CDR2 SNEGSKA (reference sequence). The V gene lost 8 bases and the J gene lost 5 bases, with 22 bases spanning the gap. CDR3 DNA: TGCAGTATGTTAGTAGGCGGGCGAGCGGACAATGAGCAGTTCTTC. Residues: CSMLVGGRADNEQFF.

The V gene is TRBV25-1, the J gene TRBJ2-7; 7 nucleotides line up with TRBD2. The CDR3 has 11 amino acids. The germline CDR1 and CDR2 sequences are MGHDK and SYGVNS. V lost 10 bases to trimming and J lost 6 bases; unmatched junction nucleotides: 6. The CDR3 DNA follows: TGTGCCACCTCCAGGGAGGGCGAGCAGTACTTC. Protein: CATSREGEQYF.

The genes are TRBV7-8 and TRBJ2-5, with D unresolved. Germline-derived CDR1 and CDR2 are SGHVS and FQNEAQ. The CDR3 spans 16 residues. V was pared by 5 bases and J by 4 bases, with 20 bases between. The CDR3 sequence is CASSLIFVGPRETQYF. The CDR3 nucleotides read TGTGCCAGCAGCCTGATTTTTGTCGGACCCAGAGAGACCCAGTACTTC.

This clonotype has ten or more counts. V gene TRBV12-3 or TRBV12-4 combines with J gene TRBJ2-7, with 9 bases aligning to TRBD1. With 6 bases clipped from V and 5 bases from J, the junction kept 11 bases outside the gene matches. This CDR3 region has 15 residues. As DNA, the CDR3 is TGTGCCAGCAGCGCTACAGGGGGCACGTTCCACGAGCAGTACGTC. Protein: CASSATGGTFHEQYV.

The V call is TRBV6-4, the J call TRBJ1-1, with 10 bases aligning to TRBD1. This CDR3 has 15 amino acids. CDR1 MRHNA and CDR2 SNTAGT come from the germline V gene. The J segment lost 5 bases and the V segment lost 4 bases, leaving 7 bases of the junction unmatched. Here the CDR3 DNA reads TGTGCCAGCAGTGTAGACAGGGGGCGGAATACTGAAGCTTTCTTT. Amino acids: CASSVDRGRNTEAFF.

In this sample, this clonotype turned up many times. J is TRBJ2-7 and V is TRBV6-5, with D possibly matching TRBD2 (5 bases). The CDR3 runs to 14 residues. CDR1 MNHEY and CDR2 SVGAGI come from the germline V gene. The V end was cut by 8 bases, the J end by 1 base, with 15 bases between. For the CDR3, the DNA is TGTGCCAGCCAGCAAGGGAGTATTTCCTACGAGCAGTACGTC. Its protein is CASQQGSISYEQYV.